The 14 T cell receptor beta chains below all came from one sample that was sequenced in a study of cytomegalovirus exposure and HLA in healthy donors. It was with 60 Vbeta and 13 Jbeta primers that the PCR ran. Method: immunoSEQ multiplex PCR; TCRdb's copy keeps in-frame clones and lacks some. The sample yields over 50,000 clones, about 80% seen once. The sequencing input was PBMCs. Receptor source: a man in his fifties in good health and CMV-seropositive.

J is TRBJ1-6 and V is TRBV2; no definite D call. With 7 bases removed from V and 6 bases from J, the gap between germline ends came to 13 bases. Germline values: CDR1 SNHLY, CDR2 FYNNEI. CDR3 length: 14 residues. CDR3: CASIYRAGNSPLHF. The CDR3 DNA reads TGTGCCAGCATCTACCGCGCTGGTAATTCACCCCTCCACTTT.

This clone appeared a few times. This chain joins TRBV6-1 and TRBJ2-5, with 8 bases aligning to TRBD1. The J call is doubtful: the DNA matches TRBJ2-7 better. CDR3 length: 15 residues. Germline-derived CDR1 and CDR2 are MNHNS and SASEGT. CDR3 nucleotides: TGTGCCAGCAGCCCAAGGCCAGGGGGCCACTACGAGCAGTACTTC. It yields the protein CASSPRPGGHYEQYF.

The rearrangement joins TRBV6-4 to TRBJ2-5; 8 bases align to TRBD2. Germline assignment: CDR1 MRHNA and CDR2 SNTAGT. There are 13 residues in the CDR3. V shed 4 bases and J 5 bases; nucleotides not matched to a gene: 3. The CDR3 DNA sequence: TGTGCCAGCAGTGCGTTAGCGGGGGAGACCCAGTACTTC. This gives the protein CASSALAGETQYF.

In its sample, this clone was seen a few times. The J gene is TRBJ2-5, the V gene TRBV11-2, with D unresolved. Germline V gives CDR1 SGHAT, CDR2 FQNNGV. V was cut by 6 bases and J by 4 bases, with 12 bases left in between. The CDR3 is 13 amino acids. The CDR3 nucleotides are TGTGCCAGCAGGCAGAGTGGGCGAGAGACCCAGTACTTC. Translation: CASRQSGRETQYF.

This clone appeared many times. The V call is TRBV7-6, the J call TRBJ2-7, with TRBD1 as a possible D gene (6 bases). Trimming cost V 5 bases and J 4 bases, with 9 bases left between them. The CDR3 extends over 12 amino acids. Germline V gives CDR1 SGHVS, CDR2 FNYEAQ. CDR3 nucleotide sequence: TGTGCCAGCAGCGAAAGGGGGTACGAGCAGTACTTC. Amino acid sequence: CASSERGYEQYF.

V is TRBV19 and J is TRBJ2-6; 10 nucleotides agree with TRBD2. There are 17 residues in the CDR3. V dropped 7 bases and J dropped 3; count of bases not matched to a gene: 9. Germline V gene lookup returns CDR1 LNHDA and CDR2 SQIVND (reference sequence). The DNA for the CDR3 is TGTGCCAGTAACCCAGCGGGGGGGAGGGATGGGGCCAACGTCCTGACTTTC. This encodes CASNPAGGRDGANVLTF. The variable domain in full, completed from reference TRBV19 and TRBJ2-6, reads DGGITQSPKYLFRKEGQNVTLSCEQNLNHDAMYWYRQDPGQGLRLIYYSQIVNDFQKGDIAEGYSVSREKKESFPLTVTSAQKNPTAFYLCASNPAGGRDGANVLTFGAGSRLTVL.

The chain combines TRBV19 with TRBJ1-6; D unresolved. Trimming left V 5 bases short and J 6 bases short, with 11 bases between. Germline CDR1 reads LNHDA; CDR2 reads SQIVND (reference sequence). The length of the CDR3 is 14 residues. CDR3 loop: CASSERSPNSPLHF. In DNA, the CDR3 is TGTGCCAGTAGTGAACGGTCACCTAATTCACCCCTCCACTTT.

The rearrangement uses TRBV30 and TRBJ2-1, with 12 bases identical to TRBD2. From germline, CDR1 is GTSNPN and CDR2 SVGIG (reference sequence). The CDR3 contains 14 residues. V was pared by 7 bases and J by 4 bases, with 5 bases of the junction left unmatched. The CDR3 DNA follows: TGTGCCTTAGGGACTAGCGGGCTGTACAATGAGCAGTTCTTC. It translates to CALGTSGLYNEQFF. The whole variable domain, remainder taken from reference TRBV30 and TRBJ2-1, is SQTIHQWPATLVQPVGSPLSLECTVEGTSNPNLYWYRQAAGRGLQLLFYSVGIGQISSEVPQNLSASRPQDRQFILSSKKLLLSDSGFYLCALGTSGLYNEQFFGPGTRLTVL.

Note on this clone: At one of its ends the junction is not consistent with the germline gene, which may arise from a read error. The chain couples TRBV7-9 to TRBJ1-2; D is ambiguous. Germline CDR1 SEHNR, CDR2 FQNEAQ (reference sequence). The length of the CDR3 is 12 residues. The CDR3 DNA reads TGTTCCAGCAGCTTAGCCCGAGGTGGCTACCCCTTC. Protein sequence: CSSSLARGGYPF.

This rearrangement joins TRBV20-1 to TRBJ2-5; D remains unclear. V lost 0 bases, J lost 11 bases, and 10 bases lay in between. Germline V gives CDR1 DFQATT, CDR2 SNEGSKA (reference sequence). The CDR3 has 11 amino acids. For the CDR3, the DNA is TGCAGTGCTAGAGACCTAGTTGCTCAGTACTTC. Translation: CSARDLVAQYF.

This clone was seen a single time. V usage is TRBV4-1 and J usage is TRBJ2-3; TRBD2 agrees at 10 bases. Trimming took 3 bases from V and 5 from J; bases not matched to a gene: 5. The CDR3 totals 15 residues. Germline lookup yields CDR1 MGHRA and CDR2 YSYEKL. For the CDR3, the DNA is TGCGCCAGCAGCCACTTGACTAGCGGGCGAGATACGCAGTATTTT. It is translated as CASSHLTSGRDTQYF.

The chain uses TRBV4-3 and TRBJ2-3; tentative D call: TRBD1 (6 bases). The CDR3 extends over 14 amino acids. The V gene's germline CDR1 is LGHNA and CDR2 YSLEER. V was cut by 2 bases and J by 5 bases, with 11 bases left in between. The CDR3 nucleotides read TGCGCCAGCAGCCAAAACAGGGTTTTAGATACGCAGTATTTT. It specifies CASSQNRVLDTQYF.

V is TRBV15 and J is TRBJ2-6, with D tentatively TRBD1 (6 bases). Germline V CDR1 and CDR2: LNHNV, YYDKDF (reference sequence). This CDR3 is built from 15 residues. The V end lost 5 bases, the J end lost 4 bases, and 12 bases lay between the germline ends. The CDR3 DNA sequence: TGTGCCACCAGCGGCAGGGGATACGGGGCCAACGTCCTGACTTTC. Translating it yields CATSGRGYGANVLTF.

CDR3 residues: CASSYSSGSYEQYF. In DNA form, the CDR3 reads TGTGCCAGCAGTTACAGTAGCGGGAGTTACGAGCAGTACTTC. This chain connects TRBV28 to TRBJ2-7, with 9 bases fitting TRBD2. In germline, CDR1 is MDHEN, CDR2 SYDVKM. The CDR3 has 14 residues. The J segment lost 4 bases and the V segment lost 4 bases, leaving 5 bases of the junction unmatched. Variable domain in full (rest from reference TRBV28 and TRBJ2-7): DVKVTQSSRYLVKRTGEKVFLECVQDMDHENMFWYRQDPGLGLRLIYFSYDVKMKEKGDIPEGYSVSREKKERFSLILESASTNQTSMYLCASSYSSGSYEQYFGPGTRLTVT.